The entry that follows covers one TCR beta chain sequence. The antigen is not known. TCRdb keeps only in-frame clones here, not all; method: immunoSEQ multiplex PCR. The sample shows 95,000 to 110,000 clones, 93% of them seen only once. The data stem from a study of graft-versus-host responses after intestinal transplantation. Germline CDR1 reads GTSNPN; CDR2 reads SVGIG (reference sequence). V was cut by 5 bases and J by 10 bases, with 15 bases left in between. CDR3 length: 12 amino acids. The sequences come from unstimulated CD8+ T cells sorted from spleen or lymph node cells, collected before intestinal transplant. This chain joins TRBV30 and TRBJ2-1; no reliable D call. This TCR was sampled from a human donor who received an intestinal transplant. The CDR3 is CAWFASVGEQFF. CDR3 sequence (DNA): TGTGCCTGGTTCGCCAGCGTGGGGGAGCAGTTCTTC.